The clone carrying this TCR beta chain was found many times. The antigen is unknown. These data belong to a study of glioma-infiltrating T cells. Study in general: Glioblastomas were WHO grade IV, sampled at first diagnosis; low-grade were grade II.

Study observations and caveats: Signature shared blood CDR3 motifs were enriched in low-divergence and depleted in high-divergence patients.

CDR1 and CDR2 from the germline V gene are DFQATT and SNEGSKA (reference sequence). The V segment lost 6 bases and the J segment 2 bases; nucleotides outside the gene matches: 10. The CDR3 has 15 residues. Amplification of TCR alpha and beta CDR3 regions from RNA used iRepertoire nested multiplex PCR. TCRdb processed the multiplex PCR reads anew with MiXCR; each CDR3 protein has one entry. The profile covers around 390,000 distinct CDR3 sequences, with 41% appearing a single time and approximately 12% taken by the ten largest. The receptor's source is a human donor with low-grade glioma or glioblastoma, undergoing nonglioma brain surgery, or in good health (not recorded which). The chain combines TRBV20-1 with TRBJ1-5; 7 bases agree with TRBD1. Sample: glioma tissue, nonneoplastic brain tissue, or PBMCs (not recorded which). CDR3 DNA sequence: TGCAGTGCCACAGGGGCCCATCCGGGCAATCAGCCCCAGCATTTT. Encoded protein: CSATGAHPGNQPQHF.